These 6 T cell receptor beta chains came from one sample sequenced in a study of blood T cells in healthy people across ages. Using a J-beta primer mix together with a sample-barcoded 5' primer, a second PCR was run for about 7 to 12 cycles. TCRdb reprocessed the 5' RACE reads with MiXCR, giving one entry per CDR3 protein. The table records roughly 2 million distinct CDR3 sequences, less than 50% of them present only once. Sequencing was done on a sample of blood. The receptors come from a woman aged 40 to 50 in good health.

The chain combines TRBV29-1 with TRBJ2-3, with TRBD1 identical over 11 bases. The CDR3 extends over 14 amino acids. Germline V gene data show CDR1 as SQVTM and CDR2 as ANQGSEA. Losses at the gene ends were 6 bases for V and 6 bases for J; bases not matched to a gene: 8. The CDR3, as DNA: TGCAGCGTGCATCCCGGACAGGGGGCCGATACGCAGTATTTT. Translating gives CSVHPGQGADTQYF.

The CDR3 loop is CSAPRGLSWATQYF. The CDR3 nucleotides are TGCAGTGCTCCTAGGGGGCTCTCTTGGGCTACGCAGTATTTT. The V gene is TRBV20-1, the J gene TRBJ2-3, with 7 bases lining up with TRBD1. Germline CDR1 is DFQATT and CDR2 is SNEGSKA (reference sequence). V lost 5 bases, J lost 8 bases, and 13 bases stayed unmatched. The CDR3 sequence is 14 residues long.

J is TRBJ2-3 and V is TRBV7-8, with 15 positions matching TRBD2. Germline V gene data show CDR1 as SGHVS and CDR2 as FQNEAQ. This CDR3 region has 17 residues. The J segment lost 5 bases and the V segment lost 6 bases, leaving 9 bases of the junction unmatched. The CDR3 DNA is TGTGCCAGCAGTCAGGGACTAGCGGGGGGCCTATTAGATACGCAGTATTTT. This sequence encodes CASSQGLAGGLLDTQYF.

The chain links TRBV29-1 to TRBJ1-2; D call uncertain. The CDR3 runs to 12 residues. From germline, CDR1 is SQVTM and CDR2 ANQGSEA. The V gene lost 7 bases and the J gene lost 4 bases, with 13 bases spanning the gap. DNA of the CDR3: TGCAGCGCTTCGATGAGTGGCTATGGCTACACCTTC. This translates into CSASMSGYGYTF.

The chain recombines TRBV12-3 or TRBV12-4 with TRBJ1-5; D not certain. Trimming removed 6 bases at V and 3 bases at J, with 21 bases between. The CDR3 consists of 17 residues. CDR3 DNA sequence: TGTGCCAGCAGCCTTAGCGCGGGCAGAGGAAACAATCAGCCCCAGCATTTT. It encodes CASSLSAGRGNNQPQHF.

Regarding this clonotype: One end of the junction varies from germline; a read error may be responsible. The rearrangement joins TRBV20-1 to TRBJ2-4, with D uncertain. The tail of the sequence fits TRBJ2-7 better, so the J call may be wrong. The germline CDR1 and CDR2 sequences are DFQATT and SNEGSKA (reference sequence). CDR3 length: 16 amino acids. The CDR3 sequence: CSVSPLLAVSSDEQYF. In nucleotides, the CDR3 is TGCAGTGTTAGCCCCCTTTTGGCGGTGAGCTCCGACGAGCAGTACTTC.